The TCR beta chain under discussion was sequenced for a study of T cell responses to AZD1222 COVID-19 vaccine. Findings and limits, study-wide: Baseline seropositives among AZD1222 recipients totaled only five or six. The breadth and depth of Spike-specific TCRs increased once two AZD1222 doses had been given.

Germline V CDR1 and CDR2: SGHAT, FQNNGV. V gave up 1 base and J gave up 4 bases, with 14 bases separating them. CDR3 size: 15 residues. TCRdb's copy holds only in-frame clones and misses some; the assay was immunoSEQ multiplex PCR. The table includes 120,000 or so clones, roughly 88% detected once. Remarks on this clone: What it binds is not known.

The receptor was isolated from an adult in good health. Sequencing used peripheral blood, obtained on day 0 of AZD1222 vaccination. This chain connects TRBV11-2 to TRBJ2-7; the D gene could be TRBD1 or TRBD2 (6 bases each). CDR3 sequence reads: CASSLVGGRVYEQYF. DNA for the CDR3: TGTGCCAGCAGCTTAGTAGGGGGGCGCGTTTACGAGCAGTACTTC.